This T cell receptor beta chain was recovered during a study of OX40 agonist ivuxolimab in advanced cancers. The data were produced by immunoSEQ multiplex PCR, yet TCRdb's version contains in-frame clones alone and is incomplete. The repertoire holds over 95,000 clones, with about 96% as singletons. From germline, CDR1 is MNHEY and CDR2 SMNVEV (reference sequence). This CDR3 contains 15 residues. Trimming took 0 bases from V and 0 from J, leaving 9 bases between them. Sequences were derived from CD4+ or CD8+ T cells sorted from blood, sampled in a trial of the OX40 agonist ivuxolimab. This TCR was recovered from an adult with an advanced solid tumor such as melanoma, head and neck, liver or kidney cancer. The genes are TRBV27 and TRBJ2-7; TRBD1 might be the D (6 bases). The CDR3 bases are TGTGCCAGCAGTTTATCCGGGACACCCTCCTACGAGCAGTACTTC. As protein: CASSLSGTPSYEQYF.